This passage covers 12 T cell receptor beta chains from one sample sequenced in a study of T-cell memory formation after mild COVID-19. In TCRdb, the 5' RACE reads were re-called with MiXCR into one record per CDR3 protein. The sample yields hundreds of thousands of distinct CDR3 sequences, around a sixth seen once. The sequenced sample consisted of PBMCs or a T cell subset sorted from them (not recorded which). The receptors come from a man aged 18 to 30 who had mild COVID-19 (a few samples of this study predate the infection). Cell type and time point are not known.

This clonotype appeared a few times. This chain links TRBV6-2 or TRBV6-3 with TRBJ1-5, with 7 bases aligning to TRBD1. V lost 4 bases and J lost 3; bases outside the gene matches: 6. CDR3 length: 15 residues. Germline V lookup: CDR1 MNHEY, CDR2 SVGEGT. The CDR3 DNA reads as TGTGCCAGCAGTTCGTGGGACAGCGTCAATCAGCCCCAGCATTTT. Amino acid sequence: CASSSWDSVNQPQHF.

The genes are TRBV7-2 and TRBJ1-5, with D hard to call. Germline V CDR1 and CDR2: SGHTA, FQGNSA. CDR3 size: 15 residues. V was pared by 3 bases and J by 3 bases, with 12 bases between. The CDR3 DNA reads TGTGCCAGCAGCTTTACGGGTTTCGACAATCAGCCCCAGCATTTT. This translates into CASSFTGFDNQPQHF.

The V gene is TRBV6-1, the J gene TRBJ1-5, with 7 bases identical to TRBD1. The V and J ends lost 10 bases and 3 bases, in that order; junction bases with no gene match: 9. Germline CDR1 reads MNHNS; CDR2 reads SASEGT. The CDR3 has 14 amino acids. In DNA form, the CDR3 reads TGTGCCACAACGGAGGGACAGTTCAATCAGCCCCAGCATTTT. Its protein is CATTEGQFNQPQHF.

This clonotype was detected a few times. The chain joins TRBV2 to TRBJ1-2; possible D gene TRBD1, 5 bases. This CDR3 is built from 12 residues. Trimming shortened V by 7 bases and J by 4 bases, and 10 bases separated the two germline ends. The V gene's germline CDR1 is SNHLY and CDR2 FYNNEI. The CDR3 loop is CASIRQGYGYTF. In nucleotides, the CDR3 is TGTGCCAGCATCCGTCAGGGCTATGGCTACACCTTC. The whole variable domain, filled in from reference TRBV2 and TRBJ1-2, reads EPEVTQTPSHQVTQMGQEVILRCVPISNHLYFYWYRQILGQKVEFLVSFYNNEISEKSEIFDDQFSVERPDGSNFTLKIRSTKLEDSAMYFCASIRQGYGYTFGSGTRLTVV.

The chain has TRBV18 and TRBJ2-6, with 7 bases identical to TRBD1. Losses at the gene ends were 3 bases for V and 0 bases for J; bases not matched to a gene: 11. The CDR3 extends over 19 amino acids. Per the germline V gene, CDR1 is KGHSH and CDR2 is LQKENI. The DNA of the CDR3 is TGTGCCAGCTCACCCGATTTACAGGGGATTTCCTCTGGGGCCAACGTCCTGACTTTC. As protein: CASSPDLQGISSGANVLTF.

The chain combines TRBV15 with TRBJ1-5; D call uncertain. Per germline, CDR1 LNHNV and CDR2 YYDKDF (reference sequence). The CDR3 is 13 residues long. The V end was cut by 7 bases, the J end by 4 bases, with 11 bases between. The CDR3 protein is CATTTGINQPQHF. CDR3 bases: TGTGCCACCACCACGGGGATTAATCAGCCCCAGCATTTT.

This clonotype was observed a handful of times. This chain links TRBV4-3 with TRBJ1-2, with a weak D call TRBD1 (5 bases). Trimming removed 0 bases at V and 5 bases at J, with 13 bases between. The CDR3 is 15 residues long. Per the germline V gene, CDR1 is LGHNA and CDR2 is YSLEER. The CDR3 DNA reads TGCGCCAGCAGCCAAGATGGCAGGGAGGTATATGGCTACACCTTC. Protein product: CASSQDGREVYGYTF.

The chain recombines TRBV9 with TRBJ2-3; a possible D gene is TRBD1 (5 bases). CDR1 and CDR2 from the germline V gene are SGDLS and YYNGEE. V was clipped by 0 bases and J by 7 bases, with 6 bases between them. This CDR3 comprises 12 residues. The CDR3 sequence is CASSVGTHTQYF. The CDR3, as DNA: TGTGCCAGCAGCGTAGGGACACATACGCAGTATTTT.

The sample holds one count of this clonotype. For the CDR3, the DNA is TGTGCCAGTAGTATCCTCCGGGACTACGAGCAGTACGTC. Translated, it gives CASSILRDYEQYV. J is TRBJ2-7 and V is TRBV19; D might be TRBD2 (5 bases). The V and J ends lost 3 bases and 3 bases respectively, with 9 bases between them. The CDR3 sequence is 13 residues long. Germline CDR1 LNHDA, CDR2 SQIVND (reference sequence).

The rearrangement joins TRBV12-3 or TRBV12-4 to TRBJ2-3; tentative D call: TRBD1 (5 bases). Trimming pared 5 bases from V and 0 bases from J, leaving 12 bases between. The CDR3 is 15 amino acids. Here the CDR3 DNA reads TGTGCCAGCAGTAAGCTCAGGGTTAGCACAGATACGCAGTATTTT. As protein: CASSKLRVSTDTQYF.

This clonotype came up a few times. The V and J genes are TRBV28 and TRBJ1-4; D is uncertain. The CDR3 loop spans 13 amino acids. CDR1 is MDHEN and CDR2 is SYDVKM in the germline V gene. V lost 3 bases, J lost 4 bases, and 6 bases lay in between. CDR3 DNA sequence: TGTGCCAGCAGTTTTAGCCTTAATGAAAAACTGTTTTTT. Translation gives CASSFSLNEKLFF.

The chain uses TRBV5-1 and TRBJ2-5; 14 bases align to TRBD2. The V segment lost 2 bases and the J segment 4 bases; nucleotides outside the gene matches: 7. The CDR3 has 17 amino acids. Germline assignment: CDR1 SGHRS and CDR2 YFSETQ. The CDR3 loop reads CASSFGLAGGMGETQYF. The CDR3 bases are TGCGCCAGCAGCTTTGGACTAGCGGGGGGCATGGGAGAGACCCAGTACTTC.